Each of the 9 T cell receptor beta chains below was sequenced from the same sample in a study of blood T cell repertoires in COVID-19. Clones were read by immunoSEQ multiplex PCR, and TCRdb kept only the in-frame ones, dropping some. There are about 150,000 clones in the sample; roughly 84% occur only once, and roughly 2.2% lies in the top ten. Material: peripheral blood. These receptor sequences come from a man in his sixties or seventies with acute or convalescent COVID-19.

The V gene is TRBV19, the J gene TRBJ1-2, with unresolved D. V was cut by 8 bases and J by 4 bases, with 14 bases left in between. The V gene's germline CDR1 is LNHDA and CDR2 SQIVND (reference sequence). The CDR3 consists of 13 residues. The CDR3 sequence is CASRRIQAYGYTF. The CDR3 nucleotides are TGTGCCAGTCGCCGCATCCAGGCCTATGGCTACACCTTC. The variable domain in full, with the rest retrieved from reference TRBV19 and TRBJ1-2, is DGGITQSPKYLFRKEGQNVTLSCEQNLNHDAMYWYRQDPGQGLRLIYYSQIVNDFQKGDIAEGYSVSREKKESFPLTVTSAQKNPTAFYLCASRRIQAYGYTFGSGTRLTVV.

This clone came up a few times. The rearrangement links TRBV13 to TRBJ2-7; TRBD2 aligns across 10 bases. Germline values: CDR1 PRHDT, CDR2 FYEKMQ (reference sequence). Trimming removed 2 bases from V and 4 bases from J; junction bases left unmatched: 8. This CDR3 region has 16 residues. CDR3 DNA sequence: TGTGCCAGCAGCTTAATCTCTAGCGGGAGTCGATACGAGCAGTACTTC. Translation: CASSLISSGSRYEQYF. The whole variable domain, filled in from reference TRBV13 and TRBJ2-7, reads AAGVIQSPRHLIKEKRETATLKCYPIPRHDTVYWYQQGPGQDPQFLISFYEKMQSDKGSIPDRFSAQQFSDYHSELNMSSLELGDSALYFCASSLISSGSRYEQYFGPGTRLTVT.

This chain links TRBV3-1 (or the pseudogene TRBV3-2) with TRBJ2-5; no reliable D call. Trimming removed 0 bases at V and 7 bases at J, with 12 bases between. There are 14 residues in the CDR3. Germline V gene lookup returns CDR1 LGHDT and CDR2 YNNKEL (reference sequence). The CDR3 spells CASSQESVPRTQYF. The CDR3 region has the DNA TGTGCCAGCAGCCAAGAAAGCGTCCCGCGGACCCAGTACTTC.

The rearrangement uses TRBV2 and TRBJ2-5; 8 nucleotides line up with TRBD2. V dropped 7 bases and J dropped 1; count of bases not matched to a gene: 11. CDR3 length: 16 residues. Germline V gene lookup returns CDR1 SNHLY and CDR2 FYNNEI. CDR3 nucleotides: TGTGCCAGCAAATTAGCGGGATCTTCGCCCCAAGAGACCCAGTACTTC. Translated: CASKLAGSSPQETQYF.

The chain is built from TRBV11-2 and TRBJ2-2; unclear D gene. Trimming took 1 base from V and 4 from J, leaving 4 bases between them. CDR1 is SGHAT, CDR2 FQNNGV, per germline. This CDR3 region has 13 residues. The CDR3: CASSLGSTGELFF. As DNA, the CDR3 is TGTGCCAGCAGCTTAGGGAGCACCGGGGAGCTGTTTTTT.

The CDR3 sequence: CASSPGQGRFRGYTF. In DNA, the CDR3 is TGCGCCAGCAGCCCCGGACAGGGGAGGTTCCGCGGCTACACCTTC. This chain uses TRBV5-1 with TRBJ1-2, with 9 bases that match TRBD1. This CDR3 is built from 15 residues. Germline CDR1 is SGHRS and CDR2 is YFSETQ. V was clipped by 4 bases and J by 8 bases; unmatched bases: 12.

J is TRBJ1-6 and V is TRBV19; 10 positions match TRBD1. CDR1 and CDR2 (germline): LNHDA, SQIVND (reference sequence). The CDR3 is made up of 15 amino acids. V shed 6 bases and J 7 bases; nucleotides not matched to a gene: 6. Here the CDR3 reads CASRGTGEVNSPLHF. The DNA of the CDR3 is TGTGCCAGTAGGGGGACAGGGGAGGTAAATTCACCCCTCCACTTT.

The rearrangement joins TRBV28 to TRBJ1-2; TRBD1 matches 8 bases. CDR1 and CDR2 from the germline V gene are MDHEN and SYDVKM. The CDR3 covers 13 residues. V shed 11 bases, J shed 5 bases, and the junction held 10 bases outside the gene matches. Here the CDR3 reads CAAPGQELYGYTF. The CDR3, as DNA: TGTGCCGCCCCGGGACAGGAGCTTTATGGCTACACCTTC.

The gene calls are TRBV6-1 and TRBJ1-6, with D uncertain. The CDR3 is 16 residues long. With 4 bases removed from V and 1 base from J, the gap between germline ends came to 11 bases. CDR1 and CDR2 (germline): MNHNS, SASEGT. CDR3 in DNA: TGTGCCAGCAGTGCCCCCGCGGGGTCCTATAATTCACCCCTCCACTTT. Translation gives CASSAPAGSYNSPLHF.